Following are 20 T cell receptor beta chains from one sample sequenced in a study of OX40 agonist ivuxolimab in advanced cancers. Using immunoSEQ multiplex PCR, the repertoire was profiled, and TCRdb retains in-frame clones only, with some absent. The repertoire consists of tens of thousands of clones, with around 90% occurring once and the leading ten covering about 7.2%. Sequencing was performed on CD4+ or CD8+ T cells sorted from blood, taken in a trial of the OX40 agonist ivuxolimab. All receptors come from an adult with an advanced solid tumor such as melanoma, head and neck, liver or kidney cancer.

The rearrangement links TRBV7-8 to TRBJ2-1; D is unresolved. Germline-derived CDR1 and CDR2 are SGHVS and FQNEAQ. The CDR3 totals 15 residues. Trimming removed 5 bases from V and 8 bases from J, with 19 bases in between. The CDR3 loop reads CASSGSLGPGYEQFF. The CDR3 DNA sequence: TGTGCCAGCAGCGGTAGCCTAGGGCCCGGGTATGAGCAGTTCTTC. The full variable domain, its missing parts supplied by reference TRBV7-8 and TRBJ2-1, is GAGVSQSPRYKVAKRGQDVALRCDPISGHVSLFWYQQALGQGPEFLTYFQNEAQLDKSGLPSDRFFAERPEGSVSTLKIQRTQQEDSAVYLCASSGSLGPGYEQFFGPGTRLTVL.

The chain combines TRBV19 with TRBJ2-5; D is uncertain. Germline V gene data show CDR1 as LNHDA and CDR2 as SQIVND (reference sequence). V was trimmed by 9 bases and J by 3 bases, leaving 20 bases between them. This CDR3 region has 15 residues. The CDR3 loop is CASSEQHSSEETQYF. CDR3 coding DNA: TGTGCCAGCAGCGAGCAACACAGTTCAGAAGAGACCCAGTACTTC.

This clone was recorded once. The genes are TRBV7-9 and TRBJ2-7; tentatively, D is TRBD1 or TRBD2 (5 bases each). The CDR3 is made up of 12 amino acids. Germline V gives CDR1 SEHNR, CDR2 FQNEAQ (reference sequence). V was pared by 7 bases and J by 0 bases, with 7 bases between. The CDR3 DNA is TGTGCCAGCACTGGGACCTCCTACGAGCAGTACTTC. It yields the protein CASTGTSYEQYF.

In DNA form, the CDR3 reads TGTGCCAGCAGCTTAGTTAGGGGACTAGCGGGAGTCGGCTACGAGCAGTACTTC. Protein sequence: CASSLVRGLAGVGYEQYF. The rearrangement uses TRBV11-3 and TRBJ2-7; 14 nucleotides line up with TRBD2. Germline trimming cut 1 base from V and 3 bases from J; bases unmatched to any gene: 8. CDR3 size: 18 residues. CDR1 is SGHNT, CDR2 YENEEA, per germline.

This rearrangement joins TRBV11-3 to TRBJ2-7; D uncertain. The CDR3 has 13 residues. Per germline, CDR1 SGHNT and CDR2 YENEEA. V lost 3 bases and J 2 bases, leaving 8 bases between the germline ends. The CDR3 spells CASSFSLTYEQYF. CDR3 nucleotides: TGTGCCAGCAGCTTTAGCCTGACCTACGAGCAGTACTTC.

The rearrangement joins TRBV6-1 to TRBJ2-5; D is unresolved. The CDR3 loop spans 18 amino acids. Germline CDR1 reads MNHNS; CDR2 reads SASEGT. V was shortened by 2 bases and J by 7 bases, with 26 bases between the two germline ends. CDR3 residues: CASSERVTFIPEEMTQYF. CDR3 bases: TGTGCCAGCAGTGAACGGGTCACCTTTATACCGGAAGAGATGACCCAGTACTTC.

V is TRBV7-9 and J is TRBJ1-5; TRBD1 agrees at 7 bases. The CDR3 is 15 amino acids. V lost 5 bases and J lost 5; bases outside the gene matches: 9. Germline loops: CDR1 SEHNR, CDR2 FQNEAQ (reference sequence). CDR3 bases: TGTGCCAGCAGCGCAACATCAGGGGGTGATCAGCCCCAGCATTTT. This encodes CASSATSGGDQPQHF.

This clone was seen only a few times. V usage is TRBV7-8 and J usage is TRBJ1-5; tentatively, D is TRBD1 (5 bases). Per the germline V gene, CDR1 is SGHVS and CDR2 is FQNEAQ. The CDR3 loop spans 15 amino acids. The V and J ends lost 4 bases and 0 bases respectively, with 10 bases between them. The CDR3 DNA reads as TGTGCCAGCAGCTCCCAGGACACTAGCAATCAGCCCCAGCATTTT. As protein: CASSSQDTSNQPQHF.

The rearrangement links TRBV6-6 to TRBJ2-7; the D gene is possibly TRBD2 (6 bases). Per the germline V gene, CDR1 is MNHNY and CDR2 is SVGAGI (reference sequence). Trimming took off 7 bases at V and 2 bases at J, with 15 bases between the two ends. This CDR3 has 14 amino acids. The CDR3: CASTPRAGTYEQYF. DNA for the CDR3: TGTGCCAGCACCCCAAGGGCGGGAACCTACGAGCAGTACTTC.

The gene calls are TRBV7-8 and TRBJ1-2, with D hard to call. CDR1 is SGHVS and CDR2 is FQNEAQ in the germline V gene. The CDR3 runs to 13 residues. V was clipped by 6 bases and J by 1 base, with 9 bases between them. CDR3 DNA sequence: TGTGCCAGCAGTCCGGGTCGTAACTATGGCTACACCTTC. This codes for CASSPGRNYGYTF.

In its sample, this clone was seen once. This sequence joins TRBV30 and TRBJ2-7, with D tentatively TRBD1 or TRBD2 (6 bases each). There are 13 residues in the CDR3. In germline, CDR1 is GTSNPN, CDR2 SVGIG (reference sequence). V was pared by 1 base and J by 2 bases, with 9 bases between. The CDR3 sequence is CAWSGGAPYEQYF. The CDR3 bases are TGTGCCTGGAGTGGGGGGGCACCCTACGAGCAGTACTTC. Complete variable domain (other parts from reference TRBV30 and TRBJ2-7): SQTIHQWPATLVQPVGSPLSLECTVEGTSNPNLYWYRQAAGRGLQLLFYSVGIGQISSEVPQNLSASRPQDRQFILSSKKLLLSDSGFYLCAWSGGAPYEQYFGPGTRLTVT.

In DNA, the CDR3 is TGTGCCAGCAGTTTTAGGGGGCCCTACGAGCAGTACTTC. Translation gives CASSFRGPYEQYF. This rearrangement joins TRBV27 to TRBJ2-7, with TRBD1 identical over 7 bases. V shed 3 bases and J 2 bases; nucleotides not matched to a gene: 1. Germline V gives CDR1 MNHEY, CDR2 SMNVEV (reference sequence). The CDR3 extends over 13 amino acids.

The chain carries TRBV28 and TRBJ2-3; D is unresolved. The germline V and J ends were trimmed by 2 bases and 2 bases, with 8 bases remaining between them. The CDR3 contains 14 residues. Germline-derived CDR1 and CDR2 are MDHEN and SYDVKM. CDR3 region: CASSLRVPTDTQYF. CDR3 bases: TGTGCCAGCAGTTTAAGGGTCCCCACAGATACGCAGTATTTT.

This rearrangement joins TRBV13 to TRBJ2-1, with D perhaps matching TRBD2 (5 bases). This CDR3 contains 16 residues. The V end was cut by 0 bases, the J end by 1 base, with 10 bases between. CDR1 and CDR2 (germline): PRHDT, FYEKMQ (reference sequence). The CDR3 reads CASSLGLALSYNEQFF. DNA of the CDR3: TGTGCCAGCAGCTTAGGCCTAGCTCTTTCCTACAATGAGCAGTTCTTC. The full variable domain, its missing parts supplied by reference TRBV13 and TRBJ2-1, is AAGVIQSPRHLIKEKRETATLKCYPIPRHDTVYWYQQGPGQDPQFLISFYEKMQSDKGSIPDRFSAQQFSDYHSELNMSSLELGDSALYFCASSLGLALSYNEQFFGPGTRLTVL.

The chain combines TRBV27 with TRBJ2-4, with 8 bases identical to TRBD1. This CDR3 contains 13 residues. Trimming removed 6 bases from V and 6 bases from J; junction bases left unmatched: 4. The germline gives CDR1 MNHEY, CDR2 SMNVEV (reference sequence). Written as DNA, the CDR3 is TGTGCCAGCAGATCCGGGACAGGAAACATTCAGTACTTC. This encodes CASRSGTGNIQYF.

This chain joins TRBV27 and TRBJ2-7, with 11 nucleotides matching TRBD2. V gave up 5 bases and J gave up 3 bases; unmatched junction bases: 3. CDR1 is MNHEY and CDR2 is SMNVEV in the germline V gene (reference sequence). This CDR3 is built from 14 residues. CDR3 DNA sequence: TGTGCCAGCAGTGTTACTAGCGGGAGCTACGAGCAGTACTTC. This gives the protein CASSVTSGSYEQYF.

The chain couples TRBV6-5 to TRBJ2-4, with D unclear. CDR1 and CDR2 (germline): MNHEY, SVGAGI. This CDR3 has 15 residues. V gave up 4 bases and J gave up 0 bases, with 10 bases separating them. The DNA of the CDR3 is TGTGCCAGCAGTTCCACACAGTTAGCCAAAAACATTCAGTACTTC. Translated: CASSSTQLAKNIQYF.

The chain carries TRBV12-5 and TRBJ2-5, with TRBD2 matching 9 bases. Germline lookup yields CDR1 LGHNT and CDR2 FRNRAP. This CDR3 spans 17 amino acids. The V and J ends lost 5 bases and 2 bases, in that order; junction bases with no gene match: 12. CDR3 bases: TGTGCTAGTGGTCGAACCGCCGGGCTAGCGGGGCAAGAGACCCAGTACTTC. The encoded protein is CASGRTAGLAGQETQYF.

This chain links TRBV7-9 with TRBJ2-4; D unresolved. Germline lookup yields CDR1 SEHNR and CDR2 FQNEAQ (reference sequence). CDR3 size: 12 residues. Trimming pared 5 bases from V and 9 bases from J, leaving 11 bases between. The CDR3 nucleotides read TGTGCCAGCAGCCAAGAGGCCTCCATTCAGTACTTC. Protein: CASSQEASIQYF.

V usage is TRBV19 and J usage is TRBJ2-7; the D gene is possibly TRBD1 (6 bases). The CDR3 sequence is 13 residues long. Germline CDR1 reads LNHDA; CDR2 reads SQIVND (reference sequence). Trimming stripped 5 bases from V and 3 bases from J, with 11 bases between. This chain's CDR3 is CASSSDRNYEQYF. The CDR3 nucleotides are TGTGCCAGTAGTTCGGACAGAAACTACGAGCAGTACTTC. Using reference TRBV19 and TRBJ2-7 for the parts outside the CDR3, the full variable domain is DGGITQSPKYLFRKEGQNVTLSCEQNLNHDAMYWYRQDPGQGLRLIYYSQIVNDFQKGDIAEGYSVSREKKESFPLTVTSAQKNPTAFYLCASSSDRNYEQYFGPGTRLTVT.